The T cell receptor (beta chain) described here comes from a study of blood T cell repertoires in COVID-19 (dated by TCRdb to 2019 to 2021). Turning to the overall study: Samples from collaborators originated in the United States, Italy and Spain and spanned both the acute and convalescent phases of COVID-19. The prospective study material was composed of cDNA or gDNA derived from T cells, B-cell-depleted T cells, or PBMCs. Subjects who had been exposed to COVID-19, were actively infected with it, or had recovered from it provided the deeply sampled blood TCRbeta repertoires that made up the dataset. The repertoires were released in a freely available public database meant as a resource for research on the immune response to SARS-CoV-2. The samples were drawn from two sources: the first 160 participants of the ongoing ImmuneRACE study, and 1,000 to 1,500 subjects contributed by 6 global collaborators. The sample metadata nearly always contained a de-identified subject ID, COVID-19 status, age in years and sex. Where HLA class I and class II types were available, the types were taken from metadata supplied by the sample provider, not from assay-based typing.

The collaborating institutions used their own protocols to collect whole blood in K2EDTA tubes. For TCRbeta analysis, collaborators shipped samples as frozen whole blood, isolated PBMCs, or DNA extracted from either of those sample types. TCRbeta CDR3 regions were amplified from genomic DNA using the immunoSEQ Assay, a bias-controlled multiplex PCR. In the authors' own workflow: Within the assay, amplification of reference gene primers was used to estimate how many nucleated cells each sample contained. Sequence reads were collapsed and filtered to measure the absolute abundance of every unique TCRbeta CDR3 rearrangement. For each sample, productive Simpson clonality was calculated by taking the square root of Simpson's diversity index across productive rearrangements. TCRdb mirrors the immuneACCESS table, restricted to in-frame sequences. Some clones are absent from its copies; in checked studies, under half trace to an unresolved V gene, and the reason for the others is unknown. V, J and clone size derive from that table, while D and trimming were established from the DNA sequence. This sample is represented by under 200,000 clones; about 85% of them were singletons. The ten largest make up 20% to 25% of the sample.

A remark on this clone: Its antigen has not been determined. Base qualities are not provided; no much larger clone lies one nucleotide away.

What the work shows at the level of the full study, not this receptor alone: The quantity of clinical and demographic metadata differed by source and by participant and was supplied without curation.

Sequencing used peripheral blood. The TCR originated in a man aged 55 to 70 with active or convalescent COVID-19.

The CDR3 region: CAVGGRPNTGELFF. The bases read TGTGCCGTGGGAGGACGTCCGAACACCGGGGAGCTGTTTTTT. This receptor chain uses TRBV6-5 and TRBJ2-2; TRBD2 is possibly the D segment (6 matching bases). The CDR3 holds 14 amino acids from the cysteine to the phenylalanine. Just the 42-base CDR3 DNA is kept, in frame starting at base 1. V and J are truncated by 11 bases and 0 bases respectively, leaving an intervening sequence of 13 bases. CDR1 MNHEY and CDR2 SVGAGI are derived from the germline V gene.